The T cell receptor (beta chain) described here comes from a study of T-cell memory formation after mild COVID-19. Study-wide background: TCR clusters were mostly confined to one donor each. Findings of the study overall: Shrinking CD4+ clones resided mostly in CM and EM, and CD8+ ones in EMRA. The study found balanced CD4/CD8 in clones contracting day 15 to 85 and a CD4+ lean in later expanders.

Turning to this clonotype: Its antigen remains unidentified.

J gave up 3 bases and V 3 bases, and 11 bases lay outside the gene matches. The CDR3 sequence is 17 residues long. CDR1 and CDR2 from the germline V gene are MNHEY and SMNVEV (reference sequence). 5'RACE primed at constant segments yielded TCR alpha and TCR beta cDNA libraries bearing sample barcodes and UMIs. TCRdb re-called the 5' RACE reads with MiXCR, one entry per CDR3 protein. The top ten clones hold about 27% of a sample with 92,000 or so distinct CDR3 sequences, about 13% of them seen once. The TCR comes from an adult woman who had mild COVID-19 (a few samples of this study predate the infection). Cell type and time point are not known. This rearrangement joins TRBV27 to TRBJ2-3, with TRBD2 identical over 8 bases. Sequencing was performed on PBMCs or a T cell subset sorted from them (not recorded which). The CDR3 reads CASSFIFMSGRTDTQYF. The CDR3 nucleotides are TGTGCCAGCAGTTTTATTTTTATGAGCGGGAGAACAGATACGCAGTATTTT.